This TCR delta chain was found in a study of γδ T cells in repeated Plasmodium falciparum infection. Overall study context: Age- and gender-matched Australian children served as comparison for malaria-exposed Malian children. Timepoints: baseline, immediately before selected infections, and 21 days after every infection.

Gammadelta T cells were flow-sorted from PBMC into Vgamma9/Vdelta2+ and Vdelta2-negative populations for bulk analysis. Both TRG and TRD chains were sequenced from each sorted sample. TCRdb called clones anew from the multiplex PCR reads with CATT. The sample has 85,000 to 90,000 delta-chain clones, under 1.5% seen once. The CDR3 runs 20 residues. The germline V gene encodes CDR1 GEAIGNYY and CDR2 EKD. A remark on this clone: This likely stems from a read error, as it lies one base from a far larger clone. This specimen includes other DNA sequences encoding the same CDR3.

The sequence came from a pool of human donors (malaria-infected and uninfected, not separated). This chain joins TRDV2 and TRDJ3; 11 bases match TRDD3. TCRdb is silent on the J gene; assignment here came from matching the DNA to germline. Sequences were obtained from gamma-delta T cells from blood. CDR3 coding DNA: TGTGCTTGTGACACCGTACTGGGGGATAAGAGCTCCTGGGACACCCGACAGATGTTTTTC. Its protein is CACDTVLGDKSSWDTRQMFF.